These 14 T cell receptor beta chains were sequenced from one sample in a study of control samples from healthy donors and cancer patients. Assay used: immunoSEQ multiplex PCR; TCRdb lists only in-frame clones, some missing. The data contain about 130,000 clones, about nine tenths of them seen just once; the ten biggest clones take up around 2.1%. The source material was blood. The receptors come from a woman aged 50 to 65 in good health.

This clone was seen just once. V usage is TRBV2 and J usage is TRBJ2-5; D possibly corresponds to TRBD2 (7 bases). Germline CDR1 is SNHLY and CDR2 is FYNNEI. CDR3 size: 15 residues. Trimming left V 4 bases short and J 5 bases short, with 17 bases between. The DNA of the CDR3 is TGTGCCAGCAGTGTGGAAAAGGGAGGGGGGGAGACCCAGTACTTC. The encoded protein is CASSVEKGGGETQYF.

The chain combines TRBV10-2 with TRBJ2-1; D gene unclear. CDR1 and CDR2 from the germline V gene are WSHSY and SAAADI. V lost 6 bases and J lost 7, with 7 bases in between. This CDR3 is built from 11 residues. The CDR3 DNA sequence: TGCGCCAGCAGACTGGGGAATGAGCAGTTCTTC. The encoded protein is CASRLGNEQFF.

J is TRBJ2-2 and V is TRBV9; TRBD2 agrees at 14 bases. J lost 6 bases, V lost 4 bases, and 5 bases had no gene match. Germline V gene sequence: CDR1 SGDLS, CDR2 YYNGEE. The CDR3 consists of 16 residues. The CDR3, as DNA: TGTGCCAGCAGCACGACTAGCGGGAGGGCCTCCGGGGAGCTGTTTTTT. Translation: CASSTTSGRASGELFF.

V is TRBV12-3 or TRBV12-4 and J is TRBJ1-5; 7 nucleotides align to TRBD1. V lost 5 bases and J lost 6; bases outside the gene matches: 4. The CDR3 has 13 amino acids. The CDR3 here is CASSINRGQPQHF. The CDR3 coding sequence is TGTGCCAGCAGTATCAACAGGGGTCAGCCCCAGCATTTT.

The gene calls are TRBV12-5 and TRBJ2-7, with 7 bases aligning to TRBD2. This CDR3 region has 16 residues. Germline CDR1 LGHNT, CDR2 FRNRAP. Trimming cost V 0 bases and J 0 bases; bases outside gene matches: 5. This chain's CDR3 is CASGLVAGLSSYEQYF. The CDR3 nucleotides are TGTGCTAGTGGTTTGGTAGCGGGGTTAAGCTCCTACGAGCAGTACTTC.

The chain is built from TRBV29-1 and TRBJ2-7, with 14 bases aligning to TRBD2. Germline-derived CDR1 and CDR2 are SQVTM and ANQGSEA. Trimming removed 7 bases from V and 7 bases from J; junction bases left unmatched: 15. The CDR3 runs to 16 residues. CDR3 in DNA: TGCAGCGCCGTGACCCCGACTAGCGGGAGGGCGGGGGAGCAGTACTTC. This gives the protein CSAVTPTSGRAGEQYF.

The chain joins TRBV18 to TRBJ2-1; D might be TRBD1 or TRBD2, each matching 6 bases. The V gene's germline CDR1 is KGHSH and CDR2 LQKENI. Trimming removed 5 bases from V and 7 bases from J, with 21 bases in between. The CDR3 runs 16 residues. The CDR3 DNA follows: TGTGCCAGCTCAACGGGGGCGACCCAACGCTTTAATGAGCAGTTCTTC. Amino acid sequence: CASSTGATQRFNEQFF.

This chain uses TRBV27 with TRBJ2-7, with D possibly called TRBD1 or TRBD2 (5 bases each). The V end lost 8 bases, the J end lost 3 bases, and 11 bases lay between the germline ends. The germline V gene has CDR1 MNHEY and CDR2 SMNVEV (reference sequence). The CDR3 contains 12 residues. CDR3 coding DNA: TGTGCCAGCCGGACTGGGGGCTACGAGCAGTACTTC. It is translated as CASRTGGYEQYF.

The chain is built from TRBV6-5 and TRBJ1-1; TRBD1 might be the D (5 bases). Between the trimmed V and J ends, which lost 5 bases and 5 bases, there was a span of 15 bases. This CDR3 is 14 amino acids long. Germline V gene lookup returns CDR1 MNHEY and CDR2 SVGAGI. The CDR3 DNA sequence: TGTGCCAGCAGTAACCGGGGCCGAGGGACTGAAGCTTTCTTT. Its translation is CASSNRGRGTEAFF.

Written as DNA, the CDR3 is TGTGCCAGCAGCCAAATCCGGGACAAAGGCTACACCTTC. Residues: CASSQIRDKGYTF. The chain links TRBV12-3 or TRBV12-4 to TRBJ1-2, with D possibly matching TRBD1 (6 bases). The length of the CDR3 is 13 residues. Trimming stripped 6 bases from V and 8 bases from J, with 16 bases between.

This chain connects TRBV30 to TRBJ1-1, with 7 bases aligning to TRBD1. The V segment lost 0 bases and the J segment 12 bases; nucleotides outside the gene matches: 10. The CDR3 has 13 amino acids. CDR1 and CDR2 from the germline V gene are GTSNPN and SVGIG (reference sequence). Here the CDR3 reads CAWSVLSAGGSFF. Here the CDR3 DNA reads TGTGCCTGGAGTGTACTTAGTGCAGGGGGGTCTTTCTTT.

This clone was seen only once. The chain combines TRBV6-1 with TRBJ1-5; D not certain. Trimming removed 1 base from V and 6 bases from J, with 7 bases in between. This CDR3 has 13 residues. Germline loops: CDR1 MNHNS, CDR2 SASEGT. This chain's CDR3 is CASSEERVQPQHF. The CDR3 DNA reads TGTGCCAGCAGTGAAGAACGGGTTCAGCCCCAGCATTTT.

Worth noting for this clone: A read error may account for a junction end that differs from germline. The gene calls are TRBV19 and TRBJ2-5, with D maybe TRBD2 (6 bases). CDR3 length equals 13 residues. Per germline, CDR1 LNHDA and CDR2 SQIVND (reference sequence). CDR3 sequence reads: CASSMRGLGGYHF. CDR3 bases: TGTGCCAGTAGTATGAGAGGGCTGGGGGGATACCACTTC. Supplemented by reference TRBV19 and TRBJ2-5, the full variable domain reads DGGITQSPKYLFRKEGQNVTLSCEQNLNHDAMYWYRQDPGQGLRLIYYSQIVNDFQKGDIAEGYSVSREKKESFPLTVTSAQKNPTAFYLCASSMRGLGGYHFGPGTRLLVL.

V gene TRBV6-5 combines with J gene TRBJ1-6, with no clear D. Germline CDR1 MNHEY, CDR2 SVGAGI. This CDR3 spans 13 amino acids. V was pared by 6 bases and J by 8 bases, with 11 bases between. CDR3 sequence reads: CASREERYSPLHF. The CDR3 DNA reads as TGTGCCAGCAGAGAGGAGCGATATTCACCCCTCCACTTT.